A single sample is the source of the 19 T cell receptor beta chains below, sequenced in a study of T cell repertoires in cytomegalovirus infection. TCRdb analysed the reads with MiXCR anew, one entry per CDR3 protein. The sample lists 450,000 to 600,000 distinct CDR3 sequences, over 9% seen once, with 10% in the top ten. The source material was PBMCs. These receptors were taken from a human donor in good health (CMV status not recorded). Some clones in this sample may be carry-over from other donors' samples.

V gene TRBV18 combines with J gene TRBJ1-1; D is uncertain. CDR3 length equals 16 residues. The V and J ends lost 3 bases and 1 base respectively, with 15 bases between them. Germline V gene data show CDR1 as KGHSH and CDR2 as LQKENI. The CDR3 bases are TGTGCCAGCTCACCTATTCCTGCAGGAACGAACACTGAAGCTTTCTTT. Translation gives CASSPIPAGTNTEAFF.

Details on this clonotype: Since a much larger clone is just one base distant, this may be a read error. The DNA of the CDR3 is TGTACCAGTAGCCGGGACAGGGTAGGGGAAGAGACCCAGTACTTC. Translation gives CTSSRDRVGEETQYF. The V call is TRBV19, the J call TRBJ2-5, with 9 bases lining up with TRBD1. There are 15 residues in the CDR3. The germline CDR1 and CDR2 sequences are LNHDA and SQIVND (reference sequence).

This clonotype has a count of ten or more. This chain joins TRBV11-1 and TRBJ2-7; D remains ambiguous. Germline V gene data show CDR1 as SGHAT and CDR2 as FQDESV (reference sequence). V was trimmed by 5 bases and J by 5 bases, leaving 10 bases between them. This CDR3 is built from 12 residues. In DNA, the CDR3 is TGTGCCAGCAGCCGCCAGACGGACGAGCAGTACTTC. Amino acids: CASSRQTDEQYF. The full variable domain, completed using reference TRBV11-1 and TRBJ2-7, is EAEVAQSPRYKITEKSQAVAFWCDPISGHATLYWYRQILGQGPELLVQFQDESVVDDSQLPKDRFSAERLKGVDSTLKIQPAELGDSAMYLCASSRQTDEQYFGPGTRLTVT.

This chain joins TRBV19 and TRBJ2-1; D remains unclear. The germline V gene has CDR1 LNHDA and CDR2 SQIVND (reference sequence). This CDR3 contains 16 residues. Trimming shortened V by 4 bases and J by 4 bases, and 17 bases separated the two germline ends. For the CDR3, the DNA is TGTGCCAGTAGTAGCGAGGAAATGGGTTTTTACAATGAGCAGTTCTTC. This translates into CASSSEEMGFYNEQFF.

At least ten counts were recorded for this clonotype. The chain carries TRBV6-1 and TRBJ1-5; D gene ambiguous. V was shortened by 8 bases and J by 1 base, with 9 bases between the two germline ends. The CDR3 consists of 13 residues. CDR1 and CDR2 (germline): MNHNS, SASEGT. CDR3 bases: TGTGCCAGCGAGATGGGCAGCAATCAGCCCCAGCATTTT. It is translated as CASEMGSNQPQHF.

This clonotype was picked up many times. The chain employs TRBV11-2 and TRBJ2-2; D is possibly TRBD2 (6 bases). Trimming removed 8 bases at V and 0 bases at J, with 19 bases between. CDR3 length: 17 residues. Germline V gene lookup returns CDR1 SGHAT and CDR2 FQNNGV. The CDR3 loop is CASFDSQGLPNTGELFF. The CDR3 nucleotides read TGTGCCAGCTTCGACTCCCAGGGACTGCCGAACACCGGGGAGCTGTTTTTT. The complete variable domain, with remaining parts taken from reference TRBV11-2 and TRBJ2-2, reads EAGVAQSPRYKIIEKRQSVAFWCNPISGHATLYWYQQILGQGPKLLIQFQNNGVVDDSQLPKDRFSAERLKGVDSTLKIQPAKLEDSAVYLCASFDSQGLPNTGELFFGEGSRLTVL.

The sample holds a few counts of this clonotype. This sequence joins TRBV20-1 and TRBJ1-2; D unresolved. V dropped 1 base and J dropped 4 bases, with 13 bases sitting between them. From germline, CDR1 is DFQATT and CDR2 SNEGSKA (reference sequence). The CDR3 is 14 amino acids. The CDR3 spells CSARAPGRGYGYTF. The CDR3 nucleotides read TGCAGTGCTAGAGCTCCGGGGAGAGGCTATGGCTACACCTTC.

This clonotype was found many times. The CDR3 coding sequence is TGTGCCAGCAGTCCCTTTGGGACCGTGAACACCGGGGAGCTGTTTTTT. Its translation: CASSPFGTVNTGELFF. J is TRBJ2-2 and V is TRBV7-3; D may be TRBD1 or TRBD2 (5 bases each). From germline, CDR1 is SGHTA and CDR2 FQGTGA. Trimming removed 6 bases at V and 1 base at J, with 15 bases between. The CDR3 spans 16 residues. Variable domain in full (rest from reference TRBV7-3 and TRBJ2-2): GAGVSQTPSNKVTEKGKYVELRCDPISGHTALYWYRQSLGQGPEFLIYFQGTGAADDSGLPNDRFFAVRPEGSVSTLKIQRTERGDSAVYLCASSPFGTVNTGELFFGEGSRLTVL.

This clonotype appeared a few times. The CDR3 bases are TGTGCCAGCAGCTTGGCTACCGGCAAGCAGTACTTC. This translates into CASSLATGKQYF. The chain uses TRBV5-5 and TRBJ2-7, with D uncertain. Germline lookup yields CDR1 SGHKS and CDR2 YYEKEE (reference sequence). Trimming removed 0 bases at V and 8 bases at J, with 9 bases between. CDR3 size: 12 residues. The full variable domain, completed using reference TRBV5-5 and TRBJ2-7, is DAGVTQSPTHLIKTRGQQVTLRCSPISGHKSVSWYQQVLGQGPQFIFQYYEKEERGRGNFPDRFSARQFPNYSSELNVNALLLGDSALYLCASSLATGKQYFGPGTRLTVT.

Notes on this clonotype: One end of the junction fails to match germline, which may point to a read error. This CDR3 reads CATSDSWGETVELFF. DNA of the CDR3: TGTGCCACCAGTGATTCCTGGGGAGAAACCGTGGAGCTGTTTTTT. This chain links TRBV24-1 with TRBJ2-2; D possibly corresponds to TRBD2 (5 bases). Germline values: CDR1 KGHDR, CDR2 SFDVKD. CDR3 length: 15 residues.

This clonotype has a count of ten or more. V and J are TRBV28 and TRBJ2-7; 9 nucleotides match TRBD2. CDR1 and CDR2 from the germline V gene are MDHEN and SYDVKM. This CDR3 region has 14 residues. The junction had 10 bases not matched to a gene; V was cut back by 9 bases and J by 4 bases. The CDR3 sequence: CASSGSPPRYEQYF. CDR3 DNA sequence: TGTGCCAGTAGCGGGAGCCCACCCAGGTACGAGCAGTACTTC.

This clonotype appeared a few times. The V gene is TRBV7-9, the J gene TRBJ2-6, with a weak D call TRBD1 (6 bases). V lost 0 bases to trimming and J lost 0 bases, with 18 bases between them. CDR3 length equals 20 residues. The germline gives CDR1 SEHNR, CDR2 FQNEAQ (reference sequence). The CDR3 region has the DNA TGTGCCAGCAGCTTAGCATCTACAGGGTACCCTTTCTCTGGGGCCAACGTCCTGACTTTC. It yields the protein CASSLASTGYPFSGANVLTF.

This clonotype was observed a few times. This sequence joins TRBV20-1 and TRBJ2-7; 10 bases fit TRBD2. V lost 7 bases, J lost 3 bases, and 6 bases stayed unmatched. Germline CDR1 is DFQATT and CDR2 is SNEGSKA (reference sequence). The CDR3 contains 13 residues. The CDR3 nucleotides read TGCAGTGTATCCAGCGGGAGGGTCTACGAGCAGTACTTC. Encoded protein: CSVSSGRVYEQYF.

This clonotype has ten or more counts. The CDR3 region has the DNA TGTGCCAGCAGACGAGGCGTTAATGAGCAGTTCTTC. Protein sequence: CASRRGVNEQFF. This rearrangement joins TRBV7-2 to TRBJ2-1; D unclear. This CDR3 comprises 12 residues. The germline V and J ends were trimmed by 6 bases and 7 bases, with 10 bases remaining between them. Germline V lookup: CDR1 SGHTA, CDR2 FQGNSA.

This clonotype has at least ten counts. This chain connects TRBV11-1 to TRBJ2-3, with D possibly matching TRBD1 (5 bases). The CDR3 is made up of 13 amino acids. In germline, CDR1 is SGHAT, CDR2 FQDESV (reference sequence). Trimming removed 4 bases from V and 6 bases from J, with 11 bases in between. The CDR3 reads CASSSRVMDTQYF. CDR3 coding DNA: TGTGCCAGCAGCTCCAGGGTTATGGATACGCAGTATTTT.

This clonotype was observed a handful of times. The chain uses TRBV5-1 and TRBJ2-2, with D unclear. The CDR3 runs to 16 residues. Germline CDR1 SGHRS, CDR2 YFSETQ. V was clipped by 6 bases and J by 0 bases, with 15 bases between them. The chain's CDR3 is CASTPHGPSNTGELFF. In DNA, the CDR3 is TGCGCCAGCACTCCCCATGGGCCTTCGAACACCGGGGAGCTGTTTTTT.

The CDR3 protein is CASSPGDTYEQYF. CDR3 DNA: TGTGCCAGCTCACCAGGGGACACCTACGAGCAGTACTTC. The chain employs TRBV18 and TRBJ2-7, with a possible D match to TRBD1 (6 bases). V was cut by 2 bases and J by 2 bases, with 7 bases left in between. The CDR3 is made up of 13 amino acids. Germline CDR1 is KGHSH and CDR2 is LQKENI. The whole variable domain, remainder taken from reference TRBV18 and TRBJ2-7, is NAGVMQNPRHLVRRRGQEARLRCSPMKGHSHVYWYRQLPEEGLKFMVYLQKENIIDESGMPKERFSAEFPKEGPSILRIQQVVRGDSAAYFCASSPGDTYEQYFGPGTRLTVT.

This clonotype was recorded a few times. The rearrangement uses TRBV25-1 and TRBJ2-3, with 11 nucleotides matching TRBD2. V shed 5 bases, J shed 5 bases, and the junction held 9 bases outside the gene matches. The CDR3 loop spans 16 amino acids. Germline V lookup: CDR1 MGHDK, CDR2 SYGVNS. The CDR3 nucleotides are TGTGCCAGCAGTCTTGGGACTAGCGGTGGGTTAGATACGCAGTATTTT. It specifies CASSLGTSGGLDTQYF.

This clonotype occurred a few times. V is TRBV5-6 and J is TRBJ1-4, with a possible D match to TRBD1 (5 bases). Trimming left V 4 bases short and J 8 bases short, with 12 bases between. In germline, CDR1 is SGHDT, CDR2 YYEEEE. This CDR3 region has 13 residues. CDR3 residues: CASSPPGREKLFF. The CDR3 coding sequence is TGTGCCAGCAGCCCCCCAGGGCGAGAAAAACTGTTTTTT.